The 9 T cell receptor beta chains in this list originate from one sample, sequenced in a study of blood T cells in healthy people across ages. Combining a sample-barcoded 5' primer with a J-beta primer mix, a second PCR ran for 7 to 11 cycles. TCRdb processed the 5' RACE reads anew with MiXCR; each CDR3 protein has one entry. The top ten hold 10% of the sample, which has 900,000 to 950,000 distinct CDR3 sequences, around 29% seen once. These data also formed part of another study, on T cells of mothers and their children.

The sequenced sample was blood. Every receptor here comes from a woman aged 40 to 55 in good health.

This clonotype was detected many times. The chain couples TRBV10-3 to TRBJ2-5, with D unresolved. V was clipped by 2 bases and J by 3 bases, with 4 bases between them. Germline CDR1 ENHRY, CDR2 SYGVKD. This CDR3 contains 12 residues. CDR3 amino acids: CAISEREETQYF. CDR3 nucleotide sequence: TGTGCCATCAGTGAGAGAGAAGAGACCCAGTACTTC.

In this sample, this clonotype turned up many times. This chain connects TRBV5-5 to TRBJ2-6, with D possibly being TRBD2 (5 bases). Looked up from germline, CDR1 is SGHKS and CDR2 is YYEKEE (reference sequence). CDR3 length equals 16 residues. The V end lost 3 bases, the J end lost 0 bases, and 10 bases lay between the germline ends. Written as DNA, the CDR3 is TGTGCCAGCAGCTATATCGCGGGCTCTGGGGCCAACGTCCTGACTTTC. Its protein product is CASSYIAGSGANVLTF.

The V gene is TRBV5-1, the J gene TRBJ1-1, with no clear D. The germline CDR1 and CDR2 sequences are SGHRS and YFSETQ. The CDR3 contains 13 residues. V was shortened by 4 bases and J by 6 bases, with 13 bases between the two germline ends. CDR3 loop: CASSQVRYSEAFF. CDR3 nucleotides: TGCGCCAGCAGCCAAGTGAGGTATTCTGAAGCTTTCTTT.

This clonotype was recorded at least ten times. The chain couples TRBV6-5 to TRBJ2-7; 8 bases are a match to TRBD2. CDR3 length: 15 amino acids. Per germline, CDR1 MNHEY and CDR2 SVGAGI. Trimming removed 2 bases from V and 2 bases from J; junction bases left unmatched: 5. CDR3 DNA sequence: TGTGCCAGCAGTTACGTACCGGGGGGGCCCTACGAGCAGTACTTC. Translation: CASSYVPGGPYEQYF.

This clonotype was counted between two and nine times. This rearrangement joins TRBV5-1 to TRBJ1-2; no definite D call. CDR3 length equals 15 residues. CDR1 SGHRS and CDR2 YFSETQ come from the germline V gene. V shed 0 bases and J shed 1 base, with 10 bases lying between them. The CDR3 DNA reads TGCGCCAGCAGCTTGGGTCACACCGTTAACTATGGCTACACCTTC. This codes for CASSLGHTVNYGYTF.

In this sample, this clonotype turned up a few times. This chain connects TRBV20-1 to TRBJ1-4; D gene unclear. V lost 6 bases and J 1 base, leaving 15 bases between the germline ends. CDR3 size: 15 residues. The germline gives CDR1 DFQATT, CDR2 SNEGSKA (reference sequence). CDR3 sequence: CSASGQAGTNEKLFF. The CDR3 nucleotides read TGCAGTGCCAGTGGGCAGGCGGGAACTAATGAAAAACTGTTTTTT.

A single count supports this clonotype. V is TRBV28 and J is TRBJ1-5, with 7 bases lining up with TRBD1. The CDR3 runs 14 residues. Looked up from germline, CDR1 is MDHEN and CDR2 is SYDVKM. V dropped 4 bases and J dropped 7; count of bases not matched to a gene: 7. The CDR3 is CASSSLDRNQPQHF. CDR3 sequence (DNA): TGTGCCAGCAGTTCCCTGGACAGGAACCAGCCCCAGCATTTT. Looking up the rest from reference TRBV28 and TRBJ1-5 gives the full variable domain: DVKVTQSSRYLVKRTGEKVFLECVQDMDHENMFWYRQDPGLGLRLIYFSYDVKMKEKGDIPEGYSVSREKKERFSLILESASTNQTSMYLCASSSLDRNQPQHFGDGTRLSIL.

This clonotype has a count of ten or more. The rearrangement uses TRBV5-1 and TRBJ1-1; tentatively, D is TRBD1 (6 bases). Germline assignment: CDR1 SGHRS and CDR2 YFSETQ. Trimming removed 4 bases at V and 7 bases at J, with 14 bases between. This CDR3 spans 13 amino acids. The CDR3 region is CASSLNLDSEAFF. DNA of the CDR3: TGCGCCAGCAGCCTTAATTTGGACAGTGAAGCTTTCTTT. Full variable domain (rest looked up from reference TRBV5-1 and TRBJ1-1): KAGVTQTPRYLIKTRGQQVTLSCSPISGHRSVSWYQQTPGQGLQFLFEYFSETQRNKGNFPGRFSGRQFSNSRSEMNVSTLELGDSALYLCASSLNLDSEAFFGQGTRLTVV.

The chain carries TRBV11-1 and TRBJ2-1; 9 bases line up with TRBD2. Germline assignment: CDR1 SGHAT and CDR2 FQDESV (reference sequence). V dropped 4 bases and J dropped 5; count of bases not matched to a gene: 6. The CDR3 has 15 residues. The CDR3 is CASSSASGAHNEQFF. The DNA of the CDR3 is TGTGCCAGCAGCTCAGCTAGCGGGGCGCACAATGAGCAGTTCTTC.